Here is one TCR beta chain with its context. The antigen is undetermined. The sample is drawn from a study of T cell responses to AZD1222 COVID-19 vaccine. The method was immunoSEQ multiplex PCR; TCRdb's version includes in-frame clones alone and lacks a portion of them. The sample has about 140,000 clones, 90% seen once. Study results and caveats: Repertoires were obtained solely post-peak T cell response.

Germline values: CDR1 LGHDT, CDR2 YNNKEL (reference sequence). Trimming stripped 2 bases from V and 0 bases from J, with 5 bases between. This CDR3 contains 14 residues. This sequence originates from an adult who received the AZD1222 COVID-19 vaccine. The sequenced sample was peripheral blood, obtained 28 days after the second AZD1222 dose. The genes are TRBV3-1 (or the pseudogene TRBV3-2) and TRBJ1-5; no reliable D call. The CDR3 is CASSQRPSNQPQHF. The CDR3 coding sequence is TGTGCCAGCAGCCAACGCCCTAGCAATCAGCCCCAGCATTTT.